This paragraph reports one T cell receptor beta chain. Its specificity is unknown. At one of its ends the junction is not consistent with the germline gene, which may arise from a read error. Method: immunoSEQ multiplex PCR; TCRdb's copy keeps in-frame clones and lacks some. The sample has over 15,000 clones, 75% to 90% seen once. CDR1 SGHTA and CDR2 FQGNSA come from the germline V gene. This CDR3 has 13 residues. The source of the sample is a study of PD-1 blockade in classical Hodgkin lymphoma. Study-wide points: Undefined causes, possibly disease activity or prior therapy, underlie the repertoire differences. Compared with healthy donors, newly diagnosed patients reportedly showed lower baseline TCR diversity.

Time point specified: newly diagnosed, previously untreated cHL patient sample. This TCR came from a human donor with classical Hodgkin lymphoma. The source material was peripheral blood mononuclear cells (PBMCs). The chain recombines TRBV7-2 with TRBJ1-1; tentatively, D is TRBD1 (6 bases). The CDR3 region has the DNA TGTGCCAGCAGCTTTCAAACCGGGGGCGAAGGTTTCTTT. Translated: CASSFQTGGEGFF.